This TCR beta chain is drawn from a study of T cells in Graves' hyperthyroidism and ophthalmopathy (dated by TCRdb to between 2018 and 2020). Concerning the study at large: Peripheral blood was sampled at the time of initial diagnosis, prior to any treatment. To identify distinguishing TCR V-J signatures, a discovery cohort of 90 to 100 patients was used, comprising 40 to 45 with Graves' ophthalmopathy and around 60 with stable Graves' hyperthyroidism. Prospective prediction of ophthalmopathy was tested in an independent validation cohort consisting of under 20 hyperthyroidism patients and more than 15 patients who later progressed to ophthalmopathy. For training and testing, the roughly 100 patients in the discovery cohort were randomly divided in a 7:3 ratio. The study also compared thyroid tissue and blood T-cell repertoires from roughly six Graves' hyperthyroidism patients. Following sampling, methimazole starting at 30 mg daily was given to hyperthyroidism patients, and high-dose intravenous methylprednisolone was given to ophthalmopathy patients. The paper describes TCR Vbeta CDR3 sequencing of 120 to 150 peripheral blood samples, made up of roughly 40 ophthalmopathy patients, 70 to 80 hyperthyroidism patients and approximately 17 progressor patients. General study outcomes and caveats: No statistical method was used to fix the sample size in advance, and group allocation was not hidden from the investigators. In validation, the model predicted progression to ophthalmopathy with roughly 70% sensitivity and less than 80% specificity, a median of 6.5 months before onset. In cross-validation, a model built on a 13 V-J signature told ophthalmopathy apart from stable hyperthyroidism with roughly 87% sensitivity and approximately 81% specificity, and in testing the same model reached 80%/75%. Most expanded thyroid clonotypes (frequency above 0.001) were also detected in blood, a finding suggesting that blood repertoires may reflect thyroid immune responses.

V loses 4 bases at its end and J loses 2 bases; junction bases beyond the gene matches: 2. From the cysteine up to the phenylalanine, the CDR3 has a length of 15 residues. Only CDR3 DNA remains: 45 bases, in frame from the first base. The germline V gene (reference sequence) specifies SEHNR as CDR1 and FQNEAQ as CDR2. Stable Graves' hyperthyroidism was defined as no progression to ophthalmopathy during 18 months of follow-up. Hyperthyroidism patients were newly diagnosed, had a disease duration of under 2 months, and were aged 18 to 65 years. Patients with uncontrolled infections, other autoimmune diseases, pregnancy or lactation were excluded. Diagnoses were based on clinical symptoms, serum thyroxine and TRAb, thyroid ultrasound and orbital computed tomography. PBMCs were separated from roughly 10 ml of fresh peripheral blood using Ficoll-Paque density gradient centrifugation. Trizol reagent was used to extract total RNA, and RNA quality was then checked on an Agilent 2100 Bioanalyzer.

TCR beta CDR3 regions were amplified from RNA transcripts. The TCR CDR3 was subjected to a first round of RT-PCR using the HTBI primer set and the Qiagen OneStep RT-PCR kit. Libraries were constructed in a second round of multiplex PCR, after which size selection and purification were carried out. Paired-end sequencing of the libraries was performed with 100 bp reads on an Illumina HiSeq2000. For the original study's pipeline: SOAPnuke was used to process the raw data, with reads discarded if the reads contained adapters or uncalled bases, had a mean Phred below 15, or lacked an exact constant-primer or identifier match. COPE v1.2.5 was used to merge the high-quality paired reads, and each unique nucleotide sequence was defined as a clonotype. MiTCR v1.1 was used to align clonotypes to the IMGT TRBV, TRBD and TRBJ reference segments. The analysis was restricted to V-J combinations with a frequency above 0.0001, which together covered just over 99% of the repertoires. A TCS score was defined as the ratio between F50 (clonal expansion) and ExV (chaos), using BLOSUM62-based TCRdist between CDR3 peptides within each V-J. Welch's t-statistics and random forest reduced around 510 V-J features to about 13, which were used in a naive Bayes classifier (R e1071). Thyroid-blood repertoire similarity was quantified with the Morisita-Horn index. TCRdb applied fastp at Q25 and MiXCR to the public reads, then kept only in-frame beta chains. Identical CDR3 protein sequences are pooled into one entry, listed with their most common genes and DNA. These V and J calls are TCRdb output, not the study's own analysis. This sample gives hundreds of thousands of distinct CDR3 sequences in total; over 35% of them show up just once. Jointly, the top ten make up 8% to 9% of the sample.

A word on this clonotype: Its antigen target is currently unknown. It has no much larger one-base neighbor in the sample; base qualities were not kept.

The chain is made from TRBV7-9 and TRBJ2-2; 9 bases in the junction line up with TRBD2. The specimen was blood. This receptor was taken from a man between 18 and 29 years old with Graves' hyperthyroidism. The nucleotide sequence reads TGTGCCAGCAGCTCTAGCGGGATTAACACCGGGGAGCTGTTTTTT. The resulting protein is CASSSSGINTGELFF.